The subject of this entry is one T cell receptor beta chain. Its specificity is unknown. This entry comes from a study of shared clonotypes between healthy human individuals. Per the germline V gene, CDR1 is MGHRA and CDR2 is YSYEKL. Between the trimmed V and J ends, which lost 1 base and 3 bases, there was a span of 19 bases. The CDR3 runs 17 residues. CD45RO-negative, CCR7-selected cells formed the naive CD8 fraction, which excluded terminally differentiated effector memory CD45RA+ cells. The study drew all its donors from Caucasian adults living in Nashville, Tennessee. Profiled with immunoSEQ multiplex PCR; TCRdb holds only in-frame clones, not every one. The sample includes roughly 2,000,000 clones, less than 95% of them seen just once. General study points: Of the naive CD4 clonotypes, about 5% were shared across several donors.

Material: naive CD8+ T cells sorted from blood. The rearrangement links TRBV4-1 to TRBJ2-7; D is perhaps TRBD1 or TRBD2 (6 bases each). This sequence originates from a man aged 18 to 29 in good health. DNA for the CDR3: TGCGCCAGCAGCCAAGGGGCCCCGGGGGCCCCGAACTACGAGCAGTACTTC. Protein sequence: CASSQGAPGAPNYEQYF.